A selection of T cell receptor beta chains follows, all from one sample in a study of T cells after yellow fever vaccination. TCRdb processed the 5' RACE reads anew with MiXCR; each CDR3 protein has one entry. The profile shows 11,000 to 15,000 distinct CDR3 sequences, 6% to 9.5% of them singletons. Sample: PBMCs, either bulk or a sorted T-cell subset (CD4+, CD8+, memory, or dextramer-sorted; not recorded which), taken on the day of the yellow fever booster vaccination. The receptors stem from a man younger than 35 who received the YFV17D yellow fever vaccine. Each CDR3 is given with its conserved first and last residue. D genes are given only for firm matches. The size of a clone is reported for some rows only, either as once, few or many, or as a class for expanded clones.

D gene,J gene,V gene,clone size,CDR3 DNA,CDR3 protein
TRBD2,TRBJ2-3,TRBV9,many,TGTGCCAGCAGTTCCGGGACTAGCGTCAGTACGCAGTATTTT,CASSSGTSVSTQYF
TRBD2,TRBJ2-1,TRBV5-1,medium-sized,TGCGCCAGCAGCGGGGAGGGGCTCGGCTCCTACAATGAGCAGTTCTTC,CASSGEGLGSYNEQFF
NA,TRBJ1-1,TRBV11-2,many,TGTGCCAGCAGCGGGCAGCTGAACACTGAAGCTTTCTTT,CASSGQLNTEAFF
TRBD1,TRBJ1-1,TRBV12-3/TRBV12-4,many,TGTGCCAGCAGTTTGGGACAGGGAGAGGCTGAAGCTTTCTTT,CASSLGQGEAEAFF
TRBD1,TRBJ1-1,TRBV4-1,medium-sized,TGCGCCAGCAGCCAACTGCCCTTACCGGGACAGGGGACCCTATCTTTCTTT,CASSQLPLPGQGTLSFF
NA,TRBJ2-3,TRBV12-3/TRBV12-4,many,TGTGCCAGCACCACGGGCGCGGAGGCAGATACGCAGTATTTT,CASTTGAEADTQYF
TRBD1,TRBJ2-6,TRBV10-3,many,TGTGCCATCAGTGAGAACCAGGGGGCCTTGTCTGGGGCCAACGTCCTGACTTTC,CAISENQGALSGANVLTF
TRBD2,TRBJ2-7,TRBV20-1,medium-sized,TGCAGTGCCCTAGCTACGGGGGGCTACGAGCAGTACTTC,CSALATGGYEQYF
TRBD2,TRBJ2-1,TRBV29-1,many,TGCAGCGTTGAAGGTGTGGGCGGGGGGAACTCCAATGAGCAGTTCTTC,CSVEGVGGGNSNEQFF
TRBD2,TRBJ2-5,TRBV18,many,TGTGCCAGCTCACCCGGACTAGCGGGGAACCAAGAGACCCAGTACTTC,CASSPGLAGNQETQYF
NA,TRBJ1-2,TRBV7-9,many,TGTGCCAGCAGCTTAGCCGAGGGGAGCTATGGCTACACCTTC,CASSLAEGSYGYTF
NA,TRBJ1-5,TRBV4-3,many,TGCGCCAGCAGCCAAGATAGTCTCAATCAGCCCCAGCATTTT,CASSQDSLNQPQHF
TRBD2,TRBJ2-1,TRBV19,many,TGTGCCAGCGCACCTCTTAGCGGGGGGTCCTACAATGAGCAGTTCTTC,CASAPLSGGSYNEQFF
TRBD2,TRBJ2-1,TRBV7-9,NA,TGTGGGAGCAGCTTGCGCGGGACTAGCGGGGGGCATGAGCAGTTCTTC,CGSSLRGTSGGHEQFF
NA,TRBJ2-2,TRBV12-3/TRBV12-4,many,TGTGCCAGCAGTTTTAACGCTCCGAACACCGGGGAGCTGTTTTTT,CASSFNAPNTGELFF
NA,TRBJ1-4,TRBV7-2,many,TGTGCCAGCAGCCGTGACACGGGAGGGGAAAAACTGTTTTTT,CASSRDTGGEKLFF
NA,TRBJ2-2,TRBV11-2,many,TGTGCCAGCAGCTTAGCTGGGGAGCTGTTTTTT,CASSLAGELFF
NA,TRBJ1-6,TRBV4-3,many,TGCGCCAGCAGCCAAGATTGGGACTCACCCCTCCACTTT,CASSQDWDSPLHF
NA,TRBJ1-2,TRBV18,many,TGTGCCAGCTCTGCCGGGACGGGGAACTATGGCTACACCTTC,CASSAGTGNYGYTF